The 24 T cell receptor beta chains below all came from one sample that was sequenced in a study of neurological immune-mediated disorders. TCRdb re-called the 5' RACE reads with MiXCR, one entry per CDR3 protein. The sample has 84,000 or so distinct CDR3 sequences, about a tenth seen once; the top ten hold about 1.8%. The sample was PBMCs. The receptors shown here come from a man between 40 and 49 years old in good health.

This clonotype has a count of ten or more. The V call is TRBV12-3 or TRBV12-4, the J call TRBJ2-5, with D possibly being TRBD1 or TRBD2 (6 bases each). The CDR3 runs 14 residues. Trimming removed 6 bases from V and 4 bases from J, with 15 bases in between. CDR3 protein: CASSGGGVGETQYF. The CDR3 DNA sequence: TGTGCCAGCAGCGGGGGCGGGGTAGGAGAGACCCAGTACTTC.

This clonotype occurred many times. This chain connects TRBV20-1 to TRBJ2-1; tentatively, D is TRBD2 (7 bases). CDR3 length equals 17 residues. Germline V gives CDR1 DFQATT, CDR2 SNEGSKA (reference sequence). V gave up 0 bases and J gave up 1 base, with 16 bases separating them. CDR3 loop: CSARDLGGGPSYNEQFF. The CDR3 DNA reads TGCAGTGCTAGAGATCTAGGGGGGGGGCCTTCCTACAATGAGCAGTTCTTC.

The V and J genes are TRBV20-1 and TRBJ2-5; tentatively, D is TRBD2 (6 bases). The germline V gene encodes CDR1 DFQATT and CDR2 SNEGSKA (reference sequence). The V gene lost 3 bases and the J gene lost 7 bases, with 15 bases spanning the gap. CDR3 size: 13 residues. The CDR3: CSASVGGGGTQYF. DNA of the CDR3: TGCAGTGCTAGCGTGGGGGGTGGAGGGACCCAGTACTTC.

This clonotype was recorded at least ten times. This sequence joins TRBV6-1 and TRBJ2-7; 7 bases are a match to TRBD1. V dropped 7 bases and J dropped 2; count of bases not matched to a gene: 8. Germline V gives CDR1 MNHNS, CDR2 SASEGT. The CDR3 is made up of 14 amino acids. The chain's CDR3 is CASINRGQPYEQYF. CDR3 nucleotides: TGTGCCAGCATTAACAGGGGCCAACCCTACGAGCAGTACTTC.

This clonotype was counted at least ten times. The gene calls are TRBV9 and TRBJ1-2; no reliable D call. V shed 0 bases and J shed 7 bases, with 16 bases lying between them. The CDR3 has 15 residues. Germline V lookup: CDR1 SGDLS, CDR2 YYNGEE. CDR3 residues: CASSVDPQPVSGYTF. The CDR3 DNA follows: TGTGCCAGCAGCGTAGATCCCCAGCCGGTTTCTGGCTACACCTTC. The full variable domain, completed using reference TRBV9 and TRBJ1-2, is DSGVTQTPKHLITATGQRVTLRCSPRSGDLSVYWYQQSLDQGLQFLIQYYNGEERAKGNILERFSAQQFPDLHSELNLSSLELGDSALYFCASSVDPQPVSGYTFGSGTRLTVV.

This clonotype has at least ten counts. This sequence joins TRBV7-8 and TRBJ1-2; 8 nucleotides agree with TRBD1. This CDR3 spans 15 amino acids. V was pared by 4 bases and J by 3 bases, with 7 bases of the junction left unmatched. Germline assignment: CDR1 SGHVS and CDR2 FQNEAQ. In DNA, the CDR3 is TGTGCCAGCAGCTCTGGACAGGGATACGACTATGGCTACACCTTC. This gives the protein CASSSGQGYDYGYTF.

This clonotype was counted many times. The chain carries TRBV20-1 and TRBJ2-3; 7 bases fit TRBD1. CDR1 is DFQATT and CDR2 is SNEGSKA in the germline V gene (reference sequence). CDR3 length equals 13 residues. The chain's CDR3 is CSLSQGSGDTQYF. Written as DNA, the CDR3 is TGCAGCCTCTCACAGGGGAGCGGCGATACGCAGTATTTT.

At least ten counts were recorded for this clonotype. The rearrangement links TRBV7-2 to TRBJ2-1; TRBD1 matches at 9 bases. The trim removed 6 bases at V and 2 bases at J, leaving 2 bases unmatched. The germline V gene has CDR1 SGHTA and CDR2 FQGNSA. The CDR3 is 14 residues long. CDR3 amino acids: CASSRDRAYNEQFF. In nucleotides, the CDR3 is TGTGCCAGCAGTCGGGACAGGGCCTACAATGAGCAGTTCTTC. Full variable domain (missing parts from reference TRBV7-2 and TRBJ2-1): GAGVSQSPSNKVTEKGKDVELRCDPISGHTALYWYRQSLGQGLEFLIYFQGNSAPDKSGLPSDRFSAERTGGSVSTLTIQRTQQEDSAVYLCASSRDRAYNEQFFGPGTRLTVL.

This clonotype was seen ten or more times. The chain uses TRBV11-1 and TRBJ2-7, with TRBD1 identical over 8 bases. CDR3 length: 14 amino acids. V trimming: 6 bases; J trimming: 5 bases; junction bases outside the gene matches: 9. Germline CDR1 reads SGHAT; CDR2 reads FQDESV (reference sequence). The CDR3 reads CASSLRTGPHEQYF. The CDR3 DNA sequence: TGTGCCAGCAGTCTCCGGACAGGGCCCCACGAGCAGTACTTC.

This clonotype has a count of ten or more. The J gene is TRBJ2-1, the V gene TRBV5-1, with 12 positions matching TRBD2. The J segment lost 8 bases and the V segment lost 3 bases, leaving 9 bases of the junction unmatched. CDR3 length: 16 amino acids. Germline loops: CDR1 SGHRS, CDR2 YFSETQ. CDR3 loop: CASSSPGLAGFHEQFF. The CDR3 DNA is TGCGCCAGCAGCTCCCCCGGACTAGCGGGATTCCATGAGCAGTTCTTC. The variable domain in full, with the rest retrieved from reference TRBV5-1 and TRBJ2-1, is KAGVTQTPRYLIKTRGQQVTLSCSPISGHRSVSWYQQTPGQGLQFLFEYFSETQRNKGNFPGRFSGRQFSNSRSEMNVSTLELGDSALYLCASSSPGLAGFHEQFFGPGTRLTVL.

This clonotype was counted at least ten times. The J gene is TRBJ2-3, the V gene TRBV29-1; D uncertain. The V end was cut by 3 bases, the J end by 1 base, with 20 bases between. The germline gives CDR1 SQVTM, CDR2 ANQGSEA. The CDR3 is made up of 17 amino acids. As DNA, the CDR3 is TGCAGCGTTGACCCTGGCACCCCCGGCATTGGCACAGATACGCAGTATTTT. Translating it yields CSVDPGTPGIGTDTQYF.

This clonotype came up many times. The genes are TRBV11-2 and TRBJ2-4; D possibly uses TRBD1 or TRBD2 (5 bases each). Germline CDR1 is SGHAT and CDR2 is FQNNGV. The germline V and J ends were trimmed by 5 bases and 9 bases, with 14 bases remaining between them. The CDR3 has 13 amino acids. CDR3 region: CASSPPGTSIQYF. Here the CDR3 DNA reads TGTGCCAGCAGCCCCCCAGGGACCAGCATTCAGTACTTC. Complete variable domain (other parts from reference TRBV11-2 and TRBJ2-4): EAGVAQSPRYKIIEKRQSVAFWCNPISGHATLYWYQQILGQGPKLLIQFQNNGVVDDSQLPKDRFSAERLKGVDSTLKIQPAKLEDSAVYLCASSPPGTSIQYFGAGTRLSVL.

This clonotype was observed many times. V and J are TRBV27 and TRBJ2-7, with TRBD2 as a possible D gene (6 bases). From germline, CDR1 is MNHEY and CDR2 SMNVEV (reference sequence). The CDR3 runs to 14 residues. V shed 1 base and J shed 3 bases, with 10 bases lying between them. Written as DNA, the CDR3 is TGTGCCAGCAGTTTATGGGGGGATGGCTACGAGCAGTACTTC. Translation: CASSLWGDGYEQYF.

This clonotype came up many times. This sequence joins TRBV5-1 and TRBJ1-1; maybe TRBD1 (6 bases). There are 12 residues in the CDR3. Trimming took off 3 bases at V and 7 bases at J, with 10 bases between the two ends. Per the germline V gene, CDR1 is SGHRS and CDR2 is YFSETQ. In nucleotides, the CDR3 is TGCGCCAGCAGCTCTCAGGGGTTTGAAGCTTTCTTT. Translation gives CASSSQGFEAFF.

This clonotype was detected ten times or more. The rearrangement uses TRBV6-5 and TRBJ2-1; unclear D gene. CDR3 size: 11 residues. V was shortened by 6 bases and J by 10 bases, with 10 bases between the two germline ends. Germline V gives CDR1 MNHEY, CDR2 SVGAGI. The CDR3 DNA follows: TGTGCCAGCAGCTTTGAGGCCGAGCAGTTCTTC. Encoded protein: CASSFEAEQFF.

This clonotype showed up many times. Possible read error: a much larger clone is one base away. The genes are TRBV5-1 and TRBJ1-1, with D uncertain. V lost 0 bases and J 1 base, leaving 10 bases between the germline ends. The CDR3 has 15 amino acids. Per germline, CDR1 SGHRS and CDR2 YFSETQ. The CDR3 spells CASSLDHWENTEAFF. The CDR3 nucleotides are TGCGCCAGCAGCTTGGATCACTGGGAGAACACTGAAGCTTTCTTT.

In DNA form, the CDR3 reads TGTGCCAGCAGCATAGGGTTACCGCGGGGTGAAGCTTTCTTT. Translating it yields CASSIGLPRGEAFF. The gene calls are TRBV28 and TRBJ1-1; D not certain. Germline-derived CDR1 and CDR2 are MDHEN and SYDVKM. V gave up 6 bases and J gave up 7 bases, with 18 bases separating them. This CDR3 is built from 14 residues.

This clonotype has a count of ten or more. The chain employs TRBV7-6 and TRBJ2-1, with TRBD2 matching 14 bases. Trimming took 1 base from V and 7 from J; bases not matched to a gene: 6. This CDR3 spans 17 amino acids. Looked up from germline, CDR1 is SGHVS and CDR2 is FNYEAQ. In nucleotides, the CDR3 is TGTGCCAGCAGCTTAGGACTAGCGGGAGGGCCAGGAAATGAGCAGTTCTTC. This gives the protein CASSLGLAGGPGNEQFF.

This clonotype was detected many times. The rearrangement links TRBV4-1 to TRBJ1-1; D is ambiguous. V lost 0 bases and J 8 bases, leaving 7 bases between the germline ends. CDR3 length: 12 residues. Germline-derived CDR1 and CDR2 are MGHRA and YSYEKL. The CDR3 is CASSQEIGEAFF. The DNA of the CDR3 is TGCGCCAGCAGCCAAGAGATAGGGGAAGCTTTCTTT.

This clonotype was observed at least ten times. The chain combines TRBV7-9 with TRBJ2-3; 10 bases are a match to TRBD2. The length of the CDR3 is 12 residues. After removal of 10 bases from V and 3 bases from J, the junction contained 1 base not matched to a gene. In germline, CDR1 is SEHNR, CDR2 FQNEAQ (reference sequence). DNA for the CDR3: TGTGCCACGACTAGCGGGACAGATACGCAGTATTTT. Translation: CATTSGTDTQYF. The full variable domain, rest sourced from reference TRBV7-9 and TRBJ2-3, is DTGVSQNPRHKITKRGQNVTFRCDPISEHNRLYWYRQTLGQGPEFLTYFQNEAQLEKSRLLSDRFSAERPKGSFSTLEIQRTEQGDSAMYLCATTSGTDTQYFGPGTRLTVL.

This clonotype was recorded at least ten times. This chain uses TRBV3-1 with TRBJ2-7; D remains unclear. Germline values: CDR1 LGHDT, CDR2 YNNKEL (reference sequence). The CDR3 has 13 amino acids. V was clipped by 1 base and J by 4 bases, with 8 bases between them. The CDR3 sequence is CASSQGANYEQYF. DNA of the CDR3: TGTGCCAGCAGCCAAGGAGCCAATTACGAGCAGTACTTC.

This clonotype has a count of ten or more. This sequence joins TRBV7-2 and TRBJ2-5, with D perhaps being TRBD1 or TRBD2 (6 bases each). The CDR3 sequence is 15 residues long. Germline V lookup: CDR1 SGHTA, CDR2 FQGNSA. Trimming left V 2 bases short and J 4 bases short, with 14 bases between. The CDR3 protein is CASSLSTGAGETQYF. The CDR3 coding sequence is TGTGCCAGCAGCTTATCCACGGGGGCTGGAGAGACCCAGTACTTC. The full variable domain, in which reference TRBV7-2 and TRBJ2-5 provide the parts outside the CDR3, is GAGVSQSPSNKVTEKGKDVELRCDPISGHTALYWYRQSLGQGLEFLIYFQGNSAPDKSGLPSDRFSAERTGGSVSTLTIQRTQQEDSAVYLCASSLSTGAGETQYFGPGTRLLVL.

This clonotype came up many times. This sequence joins TRBV20-1 and TRBJ2-5, with D perhaps TRBD1 (6 bases). The germline CDR1 and CDR2 sequences are DFQATT and SNEGSKA (reference sequence). Trimming removed 0 bases from V and 4 bases from J, with 15 bases in between. This CDR3 comprises 15 residues. The CDR3 is CSARDPSQGRETQYF. CDR3 bases: TGCAGTGCTAGAGATCCCTCACAGGGACGAGAGACCCAGTACTTC.

This clonotype was picked up many times. The chain couples TRBV5-1 to TRBJ2-3; 10 bases agree with TRBD2. CDR3 length: 16 amino acids. V was clipped by 0 bases and J by 1 base; unmatched bases: 2. Germline V gives CDR1 SGHRS, CDR2 YFSETQ. CDR3: CASSLAGLAGTDTQYF. As DNA, the CDR3 is TGCGCCAGCAGCTTGGCCGGACTAGCGGGCACAGATACGCAGTATTTT.